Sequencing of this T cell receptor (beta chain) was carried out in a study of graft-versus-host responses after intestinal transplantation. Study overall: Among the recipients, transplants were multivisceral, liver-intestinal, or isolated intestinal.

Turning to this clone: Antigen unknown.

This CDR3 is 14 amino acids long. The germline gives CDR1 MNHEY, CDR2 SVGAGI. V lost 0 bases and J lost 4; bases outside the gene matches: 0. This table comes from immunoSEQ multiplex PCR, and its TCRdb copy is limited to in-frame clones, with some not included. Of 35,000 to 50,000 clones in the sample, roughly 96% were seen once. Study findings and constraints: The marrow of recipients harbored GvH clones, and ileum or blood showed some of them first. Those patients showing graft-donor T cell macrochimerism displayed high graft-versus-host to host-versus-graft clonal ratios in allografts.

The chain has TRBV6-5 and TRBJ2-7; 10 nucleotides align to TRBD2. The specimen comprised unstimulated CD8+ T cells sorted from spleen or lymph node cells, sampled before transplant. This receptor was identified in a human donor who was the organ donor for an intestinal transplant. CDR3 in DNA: TGTGCCAGCAGTTACTCGACTAGCGGGTACGAGCAGTACTTC. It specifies CASSYSTSGYEQYF.